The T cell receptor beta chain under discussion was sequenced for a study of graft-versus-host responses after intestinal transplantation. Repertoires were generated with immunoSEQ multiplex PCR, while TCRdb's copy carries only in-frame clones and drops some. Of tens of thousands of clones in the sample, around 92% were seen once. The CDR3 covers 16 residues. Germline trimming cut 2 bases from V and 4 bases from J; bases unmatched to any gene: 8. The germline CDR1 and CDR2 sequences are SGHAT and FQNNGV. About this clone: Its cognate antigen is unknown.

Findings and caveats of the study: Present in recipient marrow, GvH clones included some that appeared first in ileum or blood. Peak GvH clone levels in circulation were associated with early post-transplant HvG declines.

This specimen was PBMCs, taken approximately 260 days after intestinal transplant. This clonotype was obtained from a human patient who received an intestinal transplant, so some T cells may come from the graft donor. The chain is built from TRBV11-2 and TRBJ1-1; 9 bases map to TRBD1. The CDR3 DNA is TGTGCCAGCAGCTTAAACCAGGGACAGGGCGGCACTGAAGCTTTCTTT. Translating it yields CASSLNQGQGGTEAFF.